A selection of T cell receptor beta chains follows, all from one sample in a study of blood T cell repertoires in COVID-19. Method: immunoSEQ multiplex PCR; TCRdb's copy keeps in-frame clones and lacks some. The sample records 100,000 to 150,000 clones, around three quarters being singletons. The sample consisted of peripheral blood. These receptors were taken from a middle-aged man with active or convalescent COVID-19. CDR3s leave out the opening cysteine and the closing phenylalanine or tryptophan. The order of the fields is J gene, V gene, CDR3 protein.

J gene: TRBJ1-1
V gene: TRBV6-5
CDR3 protein: ASSYKGATEAF

J gene: TRBJ2-5
V gene: TRBV18
CDR3 protein: ASSPKQGSQETQY

J gene: TRBJ1-2
V gene: TRBV9
CDR3 protein: ASSVDIANYGYT

J gene: TRBJ1-5
V gene: TRBV18
CDR3 protein: ASSPPSWDSPNQPQH

J gene: TRBJ2-4
V gene: TRBV5-1
CDR3 protein: ASSPSPSGGLQY

J gene: TRBJ2-6
V gene: TRBV6-2/TRBV6-3
CDR3 protein: ASSYFRAGAGANVLT

J gene: TRBJ1-3
V gene: TRBV12-5
CDR3 protein: ASGLVPGTGSGNTIY

J gene: TRBJ2-7
V gene: TRBV6-5
CDR3 protein: ASRVSSAGGTEQY

J gene: TRBJ1-2
V gene: TRBV19
CDR3 protein: ASSGRGTDILGYGYT

J gene: TRBJ1-4
V gene: TRBV30
CDR3 protein: AWRPDRGLRTNEKLF

J gene: TRBJ1-1
V gene: TRBV6-5
CDR3 protein: ASSLQAGNTEAF

J gene: TRBJ2-1
V gene: TRBV27
CDR3 protein: ASSSSGSIYEQF

J gene: TRBJ2-1
V gene: TRBV11-3
CDR3 protein: ASSFGPAGGLNEQF

J gene: TRBJ2-7
V gene: TRBV30
CDR3 protein: AWRPQMARGIYEQY

J gene: TRBJ1-5
V gene: TRBV19
CDR3 protein: ASFPPGQGVNQPQH

J gene: TRBJ2-5
V gene: TRBV27
CDR3 protein: ASSLSRVGGETQY

J gene: TRBJ1-2
V gene: TRBV28
CDR3 protein: ASTIPGVANYGYT

J gene: TRBJ1-1
V gene: TRBV18
CDR3 protein: ASSPPRTGGFTEAF

J gene: TRBJ2-3
V gene: TRBV2
CDR3 protein: ASTPLVVASIQY

J gene: TRBJ1-1
V gene: TRBV5-1
CDR3 protein: ASSVQRNTEAF

J gene: TRBJ2-7
V gene: TRBV10-2
CDR3 protein: ASIFRQGGSYEQY

J gene: TRBJ1-1
V gene: TRBV4-2
CDR3 protein: ASSQPSVGAAF

J gene: TRBJ1-1
V gene: TRBV4-2
CDR3 protein: ASSQEPRGGGTEAF

J gene: TRBJ1-5
V gene: TRBV29-1
CDR3 protein: SVTGQPGNQPQH

J gene: TRBJ2-3
V gene: TRBV19
CDR3 protein: ASSPYTRTGGADTQY

J gene: TRBJ1-2
V gene: TRBV10-1
CDR3 protein: ASSESQGNGYT

J gene: TRBJ1-2
V gene: TRBV28
CDR3 protein: ASSRDKVRAGYT

J gene: TRBJ2-3
V gene: TRBV24-1
CDR3 protein: ATSDLTGLAGSSTDTQY

J gene: TRBJ1-5
V gene: TRBV5-6
CDR3 protein: ASSLVGPNQPQH

J gene: TRBJ2-3
V gene: TRBV3-1/TRBV3-2
CDR3 protein: ASSQDQGGGANTDTQY

J gene: TRBJ2-3
V gene: TRBV5-6
CDR3 protein: ASSFEGAGGTDTQY

J gene: TRBJ1-1
V gene: TRBV10-3
CDR3 protein: AVRDSWNTEAF

J gene: TRBJ1-6
V gene: TRBV9
CDR3 protein: ASSSPPAQGSSPLH

J gene: TRBJ2-3
V gene: TRBV9
CDR3 protein: ASSLDRAPDTQY

J gene: TRBJ2-4
V gene: TRBV6-6
CDR3 protein: ASRRGLDLAKNIQY

J gene: TRBJ1-2
V gene: TRBV5-1
CDR3 protein: ASSPLGQGYGYT

J gene: TRBJ1-2
V gene: TRBV5-1
CDR3 protein: ASSSSGQGADGYT

J gene: TRBJ2-1
V gene: TRBV19
CDR3 protein: ASRVGTRNNEQF

J gene: TRBJ2-5
V gene: TRBV7-2
CDR3 protein: ASSRTTSGKETQY

J gene: TRBJ2-5
V gene: TRBV7-3
CDR3 protein: ASSLMRQETQY

J gene: TRBJ2-1
V gene: TRBV5-1
CDR3 protein: ASSASGSYNEQF

J gene: TRBJ1-1
V gene: TRBV9
CDR3 protein: ASSVGTGHTEAF

J gene: TRBJ1-5
V gene: TRBV25-1
CDR3 protein: ASTTGVGQPQH

J gene: TRBJ1-3
V gene: TRBV30
CDR3 protein: AWSSGGASGNTIY

J gene: TRBJ1-1
V gene: TRBV2
CDR3 protein: ASTPRSGTEAF

J gene: TRBJ1-1
V gene: TRBV5-4
CDR3 protein: ASNDRGQNTEAF

J gene: TRBJ1-1
V gene: TRBV5-1
CDR3 protein: ASSLEYVGGGTEAF

J gene: TRBJ1-2
V gene: TRBV2
CDR3 protein: ASRGGTGEGYT

J gene: TRBJ1-1
V gene: TRBV4-2
CDR3 protein: ASSQDGEFMNTEAF

J gene: TRBJ2-3
V gene: TRBV4-3
CDR3 protein: ASSPTSGDTDTQY

J gene: TRBJ2-7
V gene: TRBV18
CDR3 protein: ASSRLGLAGPRVEQY

J gene: TRBJ1-2
V gene: TRBV27
CDR3 protein: ASSLSAVYGYT

J gene: TRBJ2-5
V gene: TRBV7-6
CDR3 protein: ASSLALGGMGETQY

J gene: TRBJ2-1
V gene: TRBV21-1
CDR3 protein: ASSTRGLAGTGAYNEQF

J gene: TRBJ1-1
V gene: TRBV30
CDR3 protein: AWSVPKGGGAEAF